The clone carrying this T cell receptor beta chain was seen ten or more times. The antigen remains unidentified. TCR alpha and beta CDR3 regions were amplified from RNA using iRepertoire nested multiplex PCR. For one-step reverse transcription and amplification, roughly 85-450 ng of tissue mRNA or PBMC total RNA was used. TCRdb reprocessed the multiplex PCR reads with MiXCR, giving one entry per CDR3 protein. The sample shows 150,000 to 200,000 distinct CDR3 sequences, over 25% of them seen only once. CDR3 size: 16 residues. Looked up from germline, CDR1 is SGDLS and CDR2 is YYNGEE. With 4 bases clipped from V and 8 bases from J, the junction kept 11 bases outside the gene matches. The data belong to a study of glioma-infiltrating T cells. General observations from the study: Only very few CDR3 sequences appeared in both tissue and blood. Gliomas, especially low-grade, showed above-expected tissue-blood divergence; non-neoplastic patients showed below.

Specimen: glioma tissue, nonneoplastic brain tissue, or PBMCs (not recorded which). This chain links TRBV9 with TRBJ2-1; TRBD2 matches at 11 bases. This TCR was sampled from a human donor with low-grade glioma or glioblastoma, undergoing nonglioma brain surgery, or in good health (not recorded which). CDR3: CASSPDSGRAIHEQFF. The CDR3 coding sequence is TGTGCCAGCAGCCCCGATAGCGGGAGGGCCATCCATGAGCAGTTCTTC.